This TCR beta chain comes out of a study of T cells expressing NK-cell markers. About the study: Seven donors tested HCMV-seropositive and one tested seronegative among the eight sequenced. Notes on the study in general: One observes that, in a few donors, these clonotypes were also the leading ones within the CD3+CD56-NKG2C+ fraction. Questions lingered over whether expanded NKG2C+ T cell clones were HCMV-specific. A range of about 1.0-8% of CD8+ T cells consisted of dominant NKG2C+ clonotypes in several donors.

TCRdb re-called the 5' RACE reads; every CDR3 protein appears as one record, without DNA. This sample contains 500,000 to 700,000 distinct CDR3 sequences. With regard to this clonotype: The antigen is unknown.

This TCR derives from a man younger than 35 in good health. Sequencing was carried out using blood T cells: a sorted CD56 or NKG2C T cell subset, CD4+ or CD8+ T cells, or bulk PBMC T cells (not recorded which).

The CDR3 loop is CASSQAGGAGGKTATQYF. The chain has TRBV3-1 and TRBJ2-3; TCRdb proposes TRBD2, but this gene call is untestable without DNA. Germline V lookup: CDR1 LGHDT, CDR2 YNNKEL (reference sequence). The CDR3 spans 18 residues.